The clone carrying this T cell receptor beta chain was detected a few times. The data are from a study of human T cells and chemical hapten exposure. Noted time point: pre-sensitization, week 0. Treatment described: therapeutic diphenylcyclopropenone sensitization with weekly scalp DPC. During construction of the library, unique molecular identifiers were attached to individual cDNA molecules for quantitative, reproducible TCR counting. Original analysis: Per sample, the median was approximately 100,000 TCRs, with values from around 24,000 to 710,000. Using its own MiXCR run on the RACE reads, TCRdb lists one record per CDR3 protein. The V and J calls come from TCRdb's annotation, not from the publication. The data show around 300,000 distinct CDR3 sequences, with roughly 8% seen just once and around 1.2% held by the top ten. Trimming cost V 3 bases and J 1 base, with 7 bases left between them. CDR3 size: 14 residues. Germline CDR1 LGHDT, CDR2 YNNKEL (reference sequence).

The sample in question was whole blood, obtained in connection with sensitization to the hapten diphenylcyclopropenone (DPC). The chain links TRBV3-1 to TRBJ1-3; a weak D match, TRBD1 (5 bases). This clonotype was obtained from a man in his late teens or twenties with alopecia areata. Some clones in this sample may be carry-over from other donors' samples. In DNA form, the CDR3 reads TGTGCCAGCAGCCACCAGGGTTCTGGAAACACCATATATTTT. Protein sequence: CASSHQGSGNTIYF.